A selection of T cell receptor beta chains follows, all from one sample in a study of blood T cell repertoires in COVID-19. The assay was immunoSEQ multiplex PCR, and TCRdb's table has in-frame clones only and misses some. This table holds roughly 93,000 clones, around 85% found once. The sequencing sample was made of peripheral blood. The origin of the receptors is a woman older than 75 with acute or convalescent COVID-19. Both conserved end residues are part of each CDR3. Each record gives: V gene, J gene, D gene, clone size, CDR3 DNA, CDR3 protein. A D gene is named only where the DNA matches it firmly. The size field is filled for only some rows; it gives once, few, many or a size class.

TRBV2	TRBJ1-6	TRBD1	few	TGTGCCAGCAGTGAAGCGATGGACAGGAATAATTCACCCCTCCACTTT	CASSEAMDRNNSPLHF
TRBV27	TRBJ1-1	TRBD1	.	TGTGCCAGCAGGCCTGGACAGGGCGGGAACACTGAAGCTTTCTTT	CASRPGQGGNTEAFF
TRBV3-1/TRBV3-2	TRBJ1-6	TRBD1	.	TGTGCCAGCAGCCAAGACGTGGGACAGGGTTTTGAGTCCCTCCACTTT	CASSQDVGQGFESLHF
TRBV28	TRBJ1-6	.	.	TGTGCCAGCAGTTTAAATATCTGGGTGGACTGGCCGACGCCCCTCCACTTT	CASSLNIWVDWPTPLHF
TRBV9	TRBJ1-5	.	.	TGTGCCAGCAGCGTCTCCGACGGGGGCAATCAGCCCCAGCATTTT	CASSVSDGGNQPQHF
TRBV7-3	TRBJ2-2	.	.	TGTGCCAGCAGTACCGGGTCGAACACCGGGGAGCTGTTTTTT	CASSTGSNTGELFF
TRBV10-2	TRBJ2-2	TRBD2	.	TGCGCCAGTAGTACGCGGGGGGGCATCGGGGAGCTGTTTTTT	CASSTRGGIGELFF
TRBV9	TRBJ2-3	TRBD2	.	TGTGCCAGCAGCCCCCGACTAGCGGGGGAACATACGCAGTATTTT	CASSPRLAGEHTQYF
TRBV29-1	TRBJ2-1	TRBD2	.	TGCAGCGGTGGACTAGCGGAAAACAATGAGCAGTTCTTC	CSGGLAENNEQFF
TRBV16	TRBJ1-2	TRBD1	once	TGTGCCAGCAGCCCCGGGACAGGGGGCCTCTATGGCTACACCTTC	CASSPGTGGLYGYTF
TRBV2	TRBJ1-4	TRBD1	.	TGTGCCAGCAGTGAAGCGACAGGGGCGAATGAAAAACTGTTTTTT	CASSEATGANEKLFF
TRBV9	TRBJ2-3	TRBD1	.	TGTGCCAGCAGCCCTGGGACAGGGGGCCGTGCTAGCACAGATACGCAGTATTTT	CASSPGTGGRASTDTQYF
TRBV7-6	TRBJ1-1	TRBD1	.	TGTGCCAGCAGCTGGACAGGGTCGACTGAAGCTTTCTTT	CASSWTGSTEAFF
TRBV2	TRBJ1-3	TRBD1	few	TGTGCCAGCAGTCGGACAGGGACAGGGGCCTCCGACGCTGGAAACACCATATATTTT	CASSRTGTGASDAGNTIYF
TRBV5-1	TRBJ1-2	.	.	TGCGCCAGCAGCTTTGGGCAGAACTATGGCTACACCTTC	CASSFGQNYGYTF
TRBV6-2/TRBV6-3	TRBJ2-5	.	.	TGTGCCAGCAGTTACTCGAACAGTTACCAAGAGACCCAGTACTTC	CASSYSNSYQETQYF
TRBV5-1	TRBJ2-5	TRBD1	.	TGCGCCAGCAGCGCGGGACAGGGAACCCAAGAGACCCAGTACTTC	CASSAGQGTQETQYF
TRBV6-7	TRBJ2-5	TRBD2	.	TGTGCCAGCAGTCTGGGACTCAGCACAGCGGGGGAGACCCAGTACTTC	CASSLGLSTAGETQYF
TRBV18	TRBJ2-3	.	.	TGTGCCAGCTCACCGCGGCCTCAGAGGGCAGATACGCAGTATTTT	CASSPRPQRADTQYF
TRBV27	TRBJ2-2	TRBD1	.	TGTGCCAGCAGGCCCATCTCAGAGGGACAGGGGAGCACCGGGGAGCTGTTTTTT	CASRPISEGQGSTGELFF
TRBV18	TRBJ1-5	.	.	TGTGCCAGCTCCGGGGGGGGCGAAAATCAGCCCCAGCATTTT	CASSGGGENQPQHF
TRBV18	TRBJ1-2	TRBD1	few	TGTGCCAGCTCACCGAGGACAGGGGCCCCAGGCGACTATGGCTACACCTTC	CASSPRTGAPGDYGYTF
TRBV4-2	TRBJ1-3	TRBD1	.	TGTGCCAGCAGCCAGGGCAGTCAGGGGGCGAGAAACACCATATATTTT	CASSQGSQGARNTIYF
TRBV9	TRBJ2-1	.	once	TGTGCCAGCAGCTTTGATTTGGACAGAATCAATGAGCAGTTCTTC	CASSFDLDRINEQFF
TRBV5-4	TRBJ1-1	.	.	TGTGCCAGCAGTGCGGGGGAAAAGGTGACTGAAGCTTTCTTT	CASSAGEKVTEAFF
TRBV28	TRBJ1-2	TRBD1	few	TGTGCCAGCAGTCTACAGGGGGCGAAAGGCTACACCTTC	CASSLQGAKGYTF
TRBV7-2	TRBJ1-2	TRBD1	.	TGTGCCAGCAGTTGGGGGGACAGGGACCGGGGCTACACCTTC	CASSWGDRDRGYTF
TRBV18	TRBJ2-2	TRBD1	.	TGTGCCAGCTCACCAGGACAGGGGAACACCGGGGAGCTGTTTTTT	CASSPGQGNTGELFF
TRBV2	TRBJ1-2	TRBD1	.	TGTGCCAGCAGTGAAACTCGACAGGGGGCGGGCTACACCTTC	CASSETRQGAGYTF
TRBV6-1	TRBJ2-5	TRBD1	.	TGTGCCAGCAGTGAAGTTGGACAGGGGGCAAGGGAGACCCAGTACTTC	CASSEVGQGARETQYF
TRBV29-1	TRBJ1-2	TRBD1	few	TGCAGCGTCCCGACAGGGGATAACTATGGCTACACCTTC	CSVPTGDNYGYTF
TRBV10-3	TRBJ2-3	.	.	TGTGCCATCAGTGACCCCGGCAGGGCAGATACGCAGTATTTT	CAISDPGRADTQYF
TRBV28	TRBJ1-1	.	.	TGTGCCAGCAGTCCCCATGCCTCAGGGATCACTGAAGCTTTCTTT	CASSPHASGITEAFF